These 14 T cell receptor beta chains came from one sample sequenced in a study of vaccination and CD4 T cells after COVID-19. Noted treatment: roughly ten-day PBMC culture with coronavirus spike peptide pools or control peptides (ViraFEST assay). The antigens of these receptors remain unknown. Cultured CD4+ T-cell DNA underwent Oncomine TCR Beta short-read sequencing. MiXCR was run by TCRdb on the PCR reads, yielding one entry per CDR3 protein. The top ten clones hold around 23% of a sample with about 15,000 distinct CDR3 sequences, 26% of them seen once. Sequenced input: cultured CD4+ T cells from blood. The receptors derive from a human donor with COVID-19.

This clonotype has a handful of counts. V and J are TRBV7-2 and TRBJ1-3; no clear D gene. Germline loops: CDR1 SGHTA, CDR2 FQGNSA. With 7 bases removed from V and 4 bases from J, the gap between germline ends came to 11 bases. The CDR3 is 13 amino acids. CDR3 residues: CASTRHVGNTIYF. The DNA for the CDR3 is TGTGCCAGCACCAGACATGTCGGAAACACCATATATTTT.

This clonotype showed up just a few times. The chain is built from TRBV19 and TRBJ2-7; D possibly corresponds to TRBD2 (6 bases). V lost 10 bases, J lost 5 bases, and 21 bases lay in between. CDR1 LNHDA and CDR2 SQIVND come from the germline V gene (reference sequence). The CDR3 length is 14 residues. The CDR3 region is CATSMTRGLDEQYF. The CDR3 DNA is TGTGCCACCTCAATGACTAGAGGACTCGACGAGCAGTACTTC.

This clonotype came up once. CDR3: CSVELGPETQYF. DNA of the CDR3: TGCAGCGTTGAATTGGGACCAGAGACCCAGTACTTC. V usage is TRBV29-1 and J usage is TRBJ2-5; either TRBD1 or TRBD2 may fit D (5 bases each). The CDR3 has 12 residues. With 2 bases removed from V and 4 bases from J, the gap between germline ends came to 8 bases. Germline-derived CDR1 and CDR2 are SQVTM and ANQGSEA.

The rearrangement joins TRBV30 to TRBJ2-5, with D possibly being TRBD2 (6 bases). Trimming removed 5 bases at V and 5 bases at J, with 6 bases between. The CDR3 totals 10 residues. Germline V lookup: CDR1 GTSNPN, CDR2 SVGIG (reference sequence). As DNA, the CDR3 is TGTGCCTGGGGAGGGGAGACCCAGTACTTC. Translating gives CAWGGETQYF.

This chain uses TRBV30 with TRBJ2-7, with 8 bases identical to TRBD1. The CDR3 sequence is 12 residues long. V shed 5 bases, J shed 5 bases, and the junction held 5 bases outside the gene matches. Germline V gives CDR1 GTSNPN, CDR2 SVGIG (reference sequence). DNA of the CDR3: TGTGCCTGGGGACAGGGATCTGACGAGCAGTACTTC. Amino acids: CAWGQGSDEQYF.

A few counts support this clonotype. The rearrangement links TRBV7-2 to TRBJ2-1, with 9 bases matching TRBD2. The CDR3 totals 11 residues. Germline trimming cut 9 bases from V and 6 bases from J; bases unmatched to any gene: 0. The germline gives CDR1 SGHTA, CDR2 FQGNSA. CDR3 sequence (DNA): TGTGCCAGTAGCGGGGGCAATGAGCAGTTCTTC. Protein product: CASSGGNEQFF.

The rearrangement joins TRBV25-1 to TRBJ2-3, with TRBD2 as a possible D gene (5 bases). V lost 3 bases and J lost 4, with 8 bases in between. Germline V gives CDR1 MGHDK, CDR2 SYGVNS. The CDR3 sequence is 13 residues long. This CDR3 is CASSDNGADTQYF. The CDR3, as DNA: TGTGCCAGCAGTGATAACGGGGCAGATACGCAGTATTTT.

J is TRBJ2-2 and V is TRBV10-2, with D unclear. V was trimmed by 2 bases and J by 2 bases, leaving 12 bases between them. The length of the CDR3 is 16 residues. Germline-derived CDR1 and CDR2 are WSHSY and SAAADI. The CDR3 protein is CASSERVAVNTGELFF. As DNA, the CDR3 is TGCGCCAGCAGTGAGCGGGTAGCCGTCAACACCGGGGAGCTGTTTTTT.

The CDR3 here is CASSHSGTMNTEAFF. The CDR3 DNA reads as TGTGCCAGCAGCCATTCAGGAACCATGAACACTGAAGCTTTCTTT. The chain has TRBV4-2 and TRBJ1-1; D is undetermined. The germline CDR1 and CDR2 sequences are LGHNA and YNFKEQ. The CDR3 runs to 15 residues. V was cut by 3 bases and J by 0 bases, with 11 bases left in between.

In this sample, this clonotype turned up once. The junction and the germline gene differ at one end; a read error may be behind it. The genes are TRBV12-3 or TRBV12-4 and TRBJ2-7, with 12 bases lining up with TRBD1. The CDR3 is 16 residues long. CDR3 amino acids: CASSLGMGTGGGSMVF. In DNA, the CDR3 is TGTGCCAGCAGTTTGGGGATGGGGACAGGGGGCGGATCAATGGTGTTC.

The CDR3 coding sequence is TGTGCCAGCAGGGCCGACAGAGACAGGTACAATGAGCAGTTCTTC. Translated, it gives CASRADRDRYNEQFF. The rearrangement uses TRBV2 and TRBJ2-1; D perhaps matches TRBD1 (6 bases). Germline loops: CDR1 SNHLY, CDR2 FYNNEI. This CDR3 region has 15 residues. V lost 6 bases, J lost 4 bases, and 16 bases lay in between.

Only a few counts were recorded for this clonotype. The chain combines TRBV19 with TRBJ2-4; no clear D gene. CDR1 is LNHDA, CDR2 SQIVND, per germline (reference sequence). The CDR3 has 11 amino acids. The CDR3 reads CASLAKNIQYF. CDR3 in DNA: TGTGCTAGTTTAGCCAAAAACATTCAGTACTTC.

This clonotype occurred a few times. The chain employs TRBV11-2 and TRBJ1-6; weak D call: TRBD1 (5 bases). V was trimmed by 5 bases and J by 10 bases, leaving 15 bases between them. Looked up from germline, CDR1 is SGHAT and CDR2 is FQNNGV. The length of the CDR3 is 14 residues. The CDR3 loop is CASSPEQAYSPLHF. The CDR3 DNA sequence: TGTGCCAGCAGCCCAGAACAGGCCTACTCACCCCTCCACTTT.

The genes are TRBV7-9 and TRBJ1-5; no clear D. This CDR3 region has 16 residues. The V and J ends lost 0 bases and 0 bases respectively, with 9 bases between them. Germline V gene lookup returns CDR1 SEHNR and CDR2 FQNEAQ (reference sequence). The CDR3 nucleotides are TGTGCCAGCAGCTTAGCGGGAGGTAGTAGCAATCAGCCCCAGCATTTT. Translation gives CASSLAGGSSNQPQHF.